This T cell receptor beta chain was documented in a study of blood T cell repertoires in COVID-19. Study-level information: The United States, Italy and Spain supplied acute and convalescent COVID-19 samples.

CDR3 size: 18 residues. Trimming stripped 0 bases from V and 3 bases from J, with 19 bases between. Germline V gene data show CDR1 as LGHDT and CDR2 as YNNKEL (reference sequence). As processed by the authors: Reference gene primer amplification yielded estimated nucleated cell counts. Sequenced by immunoSEQ multiplex PCR; TCRdb stores in-frame clones only, minus some. Clone size and V and J calls were adopted from that table, with D and trimming inferred from the DNA. Among roughly 200,000 clones, 86% were seen once, and the ten largest hold about 9.7%. The chain uses TRBV3-1 (or the pseudogene TRBV3-2) and TRBJ2-3, with a possible D match to TRBD2 (6 bases). This sequence originates from a woman aged 25-40 years who had recovered from COVID-19. The sample consisted of PBMCs or T cells enriched from blood (not recorded which). The CDR3 DNA is TGTGCCAGCAGCCAAGATATCTATTTGGGAGGCGAGACAGATACGCAGTATTTT. It yields the protein CASSQDIYLGGETDTQYF.